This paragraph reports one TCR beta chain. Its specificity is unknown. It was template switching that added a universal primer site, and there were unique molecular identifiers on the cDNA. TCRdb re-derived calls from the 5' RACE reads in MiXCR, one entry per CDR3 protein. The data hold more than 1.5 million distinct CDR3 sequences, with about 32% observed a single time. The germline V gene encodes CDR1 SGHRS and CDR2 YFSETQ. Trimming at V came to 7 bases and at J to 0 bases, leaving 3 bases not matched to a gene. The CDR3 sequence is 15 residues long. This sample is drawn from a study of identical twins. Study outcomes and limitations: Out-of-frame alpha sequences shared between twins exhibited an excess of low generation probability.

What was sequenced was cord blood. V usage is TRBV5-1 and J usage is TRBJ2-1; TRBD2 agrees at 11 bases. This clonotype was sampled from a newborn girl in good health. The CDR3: CASGGLAASYNEQFF. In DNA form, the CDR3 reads TGCGCCAGCGGGGGACTAGCGGCCTCCTACAATGAGCAGTTCTTC.